One sample yielded the 18 T cell receptor beta chains listed below, sequenced in a study of vaccination effects on CD4 cells after COVID-19. Using viral peptide pools, the ViraFEST assay grew out antigen-specific CD4+ T cells prior to sequencing. Researchers isolated CD4+ T cells once less than twelve days of culture had elapsed. These receptors lack a known antigen. Method: immunoSEQ multiplex PCR; TCRdb's copy keeps in-frame clones and lacks some. Of roughly 61,000 clones listed, 80% to 90% are singletons. The sample in question was CD4+ T cells from PBMCs cultured with HCoV-229E spike peptides, obtained before COVID-19 vaccination. The receptor source for this set is a human donor who received a COVID-19 vaccine.

The V and J genes are TRBV10-3 and TRBJ2-3, with a possible D match to TRBD2 (6 bases). V was pared by 5 bases and J by 6 bases, with 12 bases between. CDR1 is ENHRY and CDR2 is SYGVKD in the germline V gene. The CDR3 has 13 amino acids. The CDR3 region has the DNA TGTGCCATCAGTTCTAGCGCGGCGGATACGCAGTATTTT. It yields the protein CAISSSAADTQYF.

J is TRBJ1-2 and V is TRBV10-2, with D uncertain. The CDR3 extends over 12 amino acids. Trimming shortened V by 7 bases and J by 3 bases, and 9 bases separated the two germline ends. Germline V gene sequence: CDR1 WSHSY, CDR2 SAAADI. The CDR3 protein is CASKAGDYGYTF. CDR3 coding DNA: TGCGCCAGCAAGGCCGGTGACTATGGCTACACCTTC.

The V and J genes are TRBV5-1 and TRBJ1-1; 9 positions agree with TRBD1. Germline values: CDR1 SGHRS, CDR2 YFSETQ. The CDR3 runs 16 residues. V lost 2 bases to trimming and J lost 5 bases; unmatched junction nucleotides: 10. CDR3 DNA sequence: TGCGCCAGCAGCTTCCAAACCGGGACAGGGAGTACTGAAGCTTTCTTT. Amino acids: CASSFQTGTGSTEAFF.

This chain uses TRBV18 with TRBJ2-7; a possible D gene is TRBD1 (6 bases). Germline assignment: CDR1 KGHSH and CDR2 LQKENI. V was cut by 3 bases and J by 2 bases, with 11 bases left in between. The CDR3 has 14 residues. Here the CDR3 reads CASSPGQQTYEQYV. The DNA of the CDR3 is TGTGCCAGCTCACCTGGACAGCAGACCTACGAGCAGTACGTC.

This chain uses TRBV19 with TRBJ2-1; D remains ambiguous. The CDR3 runs 12 residues. The V gene's germline CDR1 is LNHDA and CDR2 SQIVND (reference sequence). V lost 3 bases to trimming and J lost 6 bases, with 6 bases between them. The CDR3 DNA reads TGTGCCAGTAGTATGGCTACCAATGAGCAGTTCTTC. Its translation is CASSMATNEQFF.

The CDR3 reads CATSDPSLRPGGSIDEQFF. The CDR3 DNA is TGTGCCACCAGTGATCCTTCATTAAGACCAGGGGGATCAATTGATGAGCAGTTCTTC. The gene calls are TRBV24-1 and TRBJ2-1, with TRBD1 matching 7 bases. The trim removed 3 bases at V and 8 bases at J, leaving 21 bases unmatched. The CDR3 extends over 19 amino acids. The V gene's germline CDR1 is KGHDR and CDR2 SFDVKD.

The chain joins TRBV2 to TRBJ2-5, with 8 positions matching TRBD2. The CDR3 has 16 residues. Germline assignment: CDR1 SNHLY and CDR2 FYNNEI. The V segment lost 4 bases and the J segment 5 bases; nucleotides outside the gene matches: 12. DNA for the CDR3: TGTGCCAGCAGTGGAAGCGGGGGCGGTCGGGCGGAGACCCAGTACTTC. Protein sequence: CASSGSGGGRAETQYF.

The chain uses TRBV19 and TRBJ1-4; D is ambiguous. The CDR3 is made up of 14 amino acids. In germline, CDR1 is LNHDA, CDR2 SQIVND (reference sequence). V was cut by 3 bases and J by 3 bases, with 8 bases left in between. CDR3 in amino acids: CASSIWESNEKLFF. CDR3 in DNA: TGTGCCAGTAGTATCTGGGAATCTAATGAAAAACTGTTTTTT. Combining the CDR3 with reference TRBV19 and TRBJ1-4 gives the whole variable domain DGGITQSPKYLFRKEGQNVTLSCEQNLNHDAMYWYRQDPGQGLRLIYYSQIVNDFQKGDIAEGYSVSREKKESFPLTVTSAQKNPTAFYLCASSIWESNEKLFFGSGTQLSVL.

The chain uses TRBV5-1 and TRBJ2-1, with a weak D call TRBD1 (6 bases). The germline V and J ends were trimmed by 3 bases and 0 bases, with 13 bases remaining between them. CDR1 SGHRS and CDR2 YFSETQ come from the germline V gene. The CDR3 spans 16 residues. In nucleotides, the CDR3 is TGCGCCAGCAGCTCAAAACAGGGCCGCTCCTACAATGAGCAGTTCTTC. This sequence encodes CASSSKQGRSYNEQFF.

The chain couples TRBV18 to TRBJ1-5; D gene uncertain. The V gene lost 3 bases and the J gene lost 4 bases, with 7 bases spanning the gap. Germline V gene sequence: CDR1 KGHSH, CDR2 LQKENI. The CDR3 totals 13 residues. For the CDR3, the DNA is TGTGCCAGCTCACCGGGGTGGAATCAGCCCCAGCATTTT. It specifies CASSPGWNQPQHF.

CDR3 DNA sequence: TGTGCCAGCAGTTACCAGTTTGTCCTCCACTTT. This translates into CASSYQFVLHF. The rearrangement links TRBV6-2 or TRBV6-3 to TRBJ1-6, with D uncertain. Deletions cut 2 bases from V and 15 bases from J, with 8 bases between. Germline V gives CDR1 MNHEY, CDR2 SVGEGT. The CDR3 spans 11 residues.

This sequence joins TRBV5-6 and TRBJ2-5, with 9 nucleotides matching TRBD2. V shed 3 bases and J 5 bases; nucleotides not matched to a gene: 11. This CDR3 has 16 residues. Germline CDR1 is SGHDT and CDR2 is YYEEEE. The DNA for the CDR3 is TGTGCCAGCAGCTCTAGGGCGGGGGGGGATGGCGAGACCCAGTACTTC. Protein sequence: CASSSRAGGDGETQYF.

This CDR3 is CASSQYVPGGLSRPQHF. The CDR3 bases are TGTGCCAGCAGTCAATACGTCCCCGGGGGCCTCTCTCGGCCCCAGCATTTT. The V call is TRBV27, the J call TRBJ1-5; D might be TRBD1 (6 bases). The germline gives CDR1 MNHEY, CDR2 SMNVEV (reference sequence). The ends were cut back, 5 bases at V and 9 bases at J, with 26 bases in the middle. The CDR3 extends over 17 amino acids.

The rearrangement uses TRBV18 and TRBJ2-5; D is unclear. Germline V CDR1 and CDR2: KGHSH, LQKENI. With 8 bases removed from V and 1 base from J, the gap between germline ends came to 8 bases. The CDR3 runs to 12 residues. CDR3 amino acids: CASALLQETQYF. The CDR3 nucleotides are TGTGCCAGCGCACTACTCCAAGAGACCCAGTACTTC. The variable domain in full, with the rest retrieved from reference TRBV18 and TRBJ2-5, is NAGVMQNPRHLVRRRGQEARLRCSPMKGHSHVYWYRQLPEEGLKFMVYLQKENIIDESGMPKERFSAEFPKEGPSILRIQQVVRGDSAAYFCASALLQETQYFGPGTRLLVL.

V is TRBV6-4 and J is TRBJ1-2, with 8 bases that match TRBD1. The germline V gene has CDR1 MRHNA and CDR2 SNTAGT. CDR3 size: 14 residues. V lost 5 bases and J lost 1; bases outside the gene matches: 3. This CDR3 reads CASSQGALNYGYTF. The DNA of the CDR3 is TGTGCCAGCAGTCAGGGGGCCCTTAACTATGGCTACACCTTC.

V and J are TRBV3-1 (or the pseudogene TRBV3-2) and TRBJ1-1, with TRBD1 as a possible D gene (5 bases). The V gene lost 0 bases and the J gene lost 3 bases, with 14 bases spanning the gap. The CDR3 is 16 amino acids. The germline CDR1 and CDR2 sequences are LGHDT and YNNKEL (reference sequence). The CDR3 sequence is CASSQDPGRLHTEAFF. The CDR3 DNA reads as TGTGCCAGCAGCCAAGACCCGGGGCGTCTCCACACTGAAGCTTTCTTT.

The V call is TRBV24-1, the J call TRBJ2-2; 9 bases match TRBD1. CDR1 is KGHDR, CDR2 SFDVKD, per germline. This CDR3 has 16 amino acids. The V and J ends lost 4 bases and 5 bases, in that order; junction bases with no gene match: 7. DNA of the CDR3: TGTGCCACCAGTGACACGGGACAGGGAAAGACCGGGGAGCTGTTTTTT. Residues: CATSDTGQGKTGELFF.

This chain joins TRBV5-6 and TRBJ1-5; D unresolved. Trimming stripped 0 bases from V and 4 bases from J, with 11 bases between. The CDR3 runs to 15 residues. CDR1 and CDR2 from the germline V gene are SGHDT and YYEEEE. This chain's CDR3 is CASSLGTLLNQPQHF. The CDR3 DNA is TGTGCCAGCAGCTTGGGAACACTACTTAATCAGCCCCAGCATTTT.